This TCR beta chain was captured by sequencing in a study of cytomegalovirus exposure and HLA in healthy donors. For the study at large: Researchers previously reported finding roughly 120 million unique TCR beta sequences from about 179 million T cells. An early data release held approximately 80 million unique TCRs from HLA-typed donors.

The PCR made use of 60 Vbeta and 13 Jbeta primers. Sequencing used immunoSEQ multiplex PCR; TCRdb keeps in-frame clones, though not all of them. The sample lists 200,000 to 250,000 clones, roughly 79% seen once, with approximately 0.62% in the top ten. Study results and caveats: Cytomegalovirus association was listed for 164 TCR beta chains. Across donors, presence/absence analyses took sequencing depth to be roughly uniform.

The trim removed 3 bases at V and 4 bases at J, leaving 8 bases unmatched. The V gene's germline CDR1 is SGHTA and CDR2 FQGNSA. This CDR3 spans 15 amino acids. Of note for this clone: Its antigen is not known.

V is TRBV7-2 and J is TRBJ2-7; 8 bases fit TRBD1. The sequence was obtained from a woman aged 40 to 50 in good health and CMV-seronegative. The sample taken for sequencing was PBMCs. The CDR3 coding sequence is TGTGCCAGCAGCTTTAGACAGGGGCCCGGATACGAGCAGTACTTC. It is translated as CASSFRQGPGYEQYF.